The 11 T cell receptor beta chains below all came from one sample that was sequenced in a study of PD-L1 blockade in urothelial cancer (dated by TCRdb to between 2016 and 2019). Library preparation used the immunoSEQ multiplex PCR assay. The source is immuneACCESS, and TCRdb retained only in-frame sequences with V and J called. Part of the clones is not carried over; for the studies checked, unresolved V genes explain less than half of this, and the remainder is unexplained. The sample profile shows roughly 90,000 clones; roughly 90% of them were found once. Roughly a tenth of the sample comes from the top ten. The input for sequencing was PBMCs, taken around atezolizumab (anti-PD-L1) treatment. These receptors all come from a man between 60 and 70 years old with urothelial cancer.

The gene calls are TRBV7-6 and TRBJ1-6, with D tentatively TRBD1 (6 bases). Germline CDR1 is SGHVS and CDR2 is FNYEAQ. The CDR3 runs to 14 residues. Trimming shortened V by 5 bases and J by 10 bases, and 15 bases separated the two germline ends. The CDR3 nucleotides read TGTGCCAGCAGCGTACGGGACATGGAATCACCCCTCCACTTT. This translates into CASSVRDMESPLHF. Using reference TRBV7-6 and TRBJ1-6 for the parts outside the CDR3, the full variable domain is GAGVSQSPRYKVTKRGQDVALRCDPISGHVSLYWYRQALGQGPEFLTYFNYEAQQDKSGLPNDRFSAERPEGSISTLTIQRTEQRDSAMYRCASSVRDMESPLHFGNGTRLTVT.

The rearrangement uses TRBV14 and TRBJ1-1; 8 nucleotides align to TRBD1. The CDR3 runs to 16 residues. The V gene's germline CDR1 is SGHDN and CDR2 FVKESK. J gave up 1 base and V 0 bases, and 4 bases lay outside the gene matches. This CDR3 is CASSQDPGQGNTEAFF. In DNA form, the CDR3 reads TGTGCCAGCAGCCAAGATCCAGGACAGGGGAACACTGAAGCTTTCTTT.

This clone was counted only a few times. The rearrangement joins TRBV19 to TRBJ1-5; D uncertain. Trimming pared 6 bases from V and 4 bases from J, leaving 10 bases between. This CDR3 is 13 amino acids long. The germline CDR1 and CDR2 sequences are LNHDA and SQIVND (reference sequence). The CDR3 nucleotides are TGTGCCAGTAGGAGTGTTACTAATCAGCCCCAGCATTTT. It translates to CASRSVTNQPQHF.

The chain joins TRBV7-2 to TRBJ1-1; 8 bases are shared with TRBD1. The CDR3 extends over 12 amino acids. Germline CDR1 is SGHTA and CDR2 is FQGNSA. V was clipped by 2 bases and J by 11 bases; unmatched bases: 4. The CDR3 sequence is CASSLNTGGAFF. CDR3 DNA: TGTGCCAGCAGCTTAAATACAGGGGGGGCTTTCTTT.

This clone was detected once. The V and J genes are TRBV11-2 and TRBJ2-2, with a tentative D call TRBD2 (6 bases). V lost 6 bases and J 0 bases, leaving 8 bases between the germline ends. Germline-derived CDR1 and CDR2 are SGHAT and FQNNGV. CDR3 length equals 14 residues. This CDR3 is CASSPGANTGELFF. For the CDR3, the DNA is TGTGCCAGCAGTCCGGGGGCGAACACCGGGGAGCTGTTTTTT. Using reference TRBV11-2 and TRBJ2-2 for the parts outside the CDR3, the full variable domain is EAGVAQSPRYKIIEKRQSVAFWCNPISGHATLYWYQQILGQGPKLLIQFQNNGVVDDSQLPKDRFSAERLKGVDSTLKIQPAKLEDSAVYLCASSPGANTGELFFGEGSRLTVL.

J is TRBJ1-1 and V is TRBV5-4; D is uncertain. V lost 1 base and J 3 bases, leaving 13 bases between the germline ends. The CDR3 consists of 15 residues. Germline V CDR1 and CDR2: SGHNT, YYREEE (reference sequence). CDR3 in DNA: TGTGCCAGCAGCTTGCCTACGTCTACTCACACTGAAGCTTTCTTT. As protein: CASSLPTSTHTEAFF.

The V gene is TRBV18, the J gene TRBJ2-2; 11 bases line up with TRBD1. Losses at the gene ends were 8 bases for V and 4 bases for J; bases not matched to a gene: 6. Germline lookup yields CDR1 KGHSH and CDR2 LQKENI. This CDR3 is 15 amino acids long. CDR3 in DNA: TGTGCCAGCACTACCGGGACAGGGGGCACCGGGGAGCTGTTTTTT. Protein product: CASTTGTGGTGELFF. The whole variable domain, remainder taken from reference TRBV18 and TRBJ2-2, is NAGVMQNPRHLVRRRGQEARLRCSPMKGHSHVYWYRQLPEEGLKFMVYLQKENIIDESGMPKERFSAEFPKEGPSILRIQQVVRGDSAAYFCASTTGTGGTGELFFGEGSRLTVL.

The V call is TRBV29-1, the J call TRBJ2-5, with D maybe TRBD1 (5 bases). Germline V gene data show CDR1 as SQVTM and CDR2 as ANQGSEA. Trimming stripped 4 bases from V and 4 bases from J, with 13 bases between. The CDR3 spans 13 residues. Written as DNA, the CDR3 is TGCAGCGTTGGGACACCCAGGGCAGAGACCCAGTACTTC. As protein: CSVGTPRAETQYF.

This clone was seen a single time. This sequence joins TRBV4-3 and TRBJ2-7; tentative D call: TRBD2 (6 bases). Germline V gives CDR1 LGHNA, CDR2 YSLEER. This CDR3 has 17 amino acids. V gave up 0 bases and J gave up 1 base, with 16 bases separating them. The CDR3 region is CASSQDLWRAGSYEQYF. DNA of the CDR3: TGCGCCAGCAGCCAAGACCTCTGGAGGGCAGGGTCCTACGAGCAGTACTTC.

The J gene is TRBJ2-2, the V gene TRBV4-3; TRBD2 matches 9 bases. Germline lookup yields CDR1 LGHNA and CDR2 YSLEER. The CDR3 totals 17 residues. V lost 4 bases to trimming and J lost 3 bases; unmatched junction nucleotides: 9. DNA of the CDR3: TGCGCCAGCAGCCGCCCCCTAGGGACTAGCTACACCGGGGAGCTGTTTTTT. It specifies CASSRPLGTSYTGELFF.

The chain employs TRBV5-1 and TRBJ1-5, with 10 bases lining up with TRBD1. Looked up from germline, CDR1 is SGHRS and CDR2 is YFSETQ. Trimming removed 0 bases from V and 6 bases from J; junction bases left unmatched: 6. CDR3 length: 16 residues. The CDR3: CASSLGTGGGFQPQHF. CDR3 nucleotides: TGCGCCAGCAGCTTGGGGACAGGGGGAGGGTTTCAGCCCCAGCATTTT.